These T cell receptor beta chains were read from a single sample in a study of cytomegalovirus exposure and HLA in healthy donors. The assay was immunoSEQ multiplex PCR, and TCRdb's table has in-frame clones only and misses some. The sample includes 150,000 to 200,000 clones, roughly a tenth of them seen just once. The sample comprised PBMCs. These TCRs come from a woman aged 25 to 39 in good health and CMV-seropositive. Each CDR3 is given with its conserved first and last residue. Fields, in order: J gene, V gene, clone size, D gene, CDR3 protein, CDR3 DNA. A D gene is named only where the DNA matches it firmly. Not every row has a clone size; where given, it reads once, few, many or a size class.

>TRBJ2-5|TRBV6-5|-|-
CASSRTVQETQYF
TGTGCCAGCAGTCGGACAGTCCAGGAGACCCAGTACTTC
>TRBJ2-7|TRBV7-9|few|-
CASSSDYYEQYF
TGTGCCAGCAGCTCCGACTATTACGAGCAGTACTTC
>TRBJ1-4|TRBV7-6|few|TRBD1
CASSFGQGATNEKLFF
TGTGCCAGCAGCTTCGGACAGGGGGCAACTAATGAAAAACTGTTTTTT
>TRBJ2-1|TRBV5-1|few|-
CASSLARGTGNEQFF
TGCGCCAGCAGCTTGGCCAGGGGCACGGGCAATGAGCAGTTCTTC
>TRBJ2-5|TRBV20-1|few|-
CSANQIETQYF
TGCAGTGCTAATCAAATAGAGACCCAGTACTTC
>TRBJ2-1|TRBV11-2|-|-
CASSLLSEQFF
TGTGCCAGCAGCTTACTATCGGAGCAGTTCTTC
>TRBJ2-7|TRBV7-2|-|TRBD2
CASSSSGGAYEQYF
TGTGCCAGCAGCTCTAGCGGGGGAGCCTACGAGCAGTACTTC
>TRBJ2-5|TRBV2|few|-
CASSEDPWTRGGETQYF
TGTGCCAGCAGTGAAGACCCATGGACAAGGGGGGGAGAGACCCAGTACTTC
>TRBJ2-4|TRBV15|-|TRBD2
CATSRGLGEGIQYF
TGTGCCACCAGCAGAGGGCTAGGGGAGGGCATTCAGTACTTC
>TRBJ2-7|TRBV7-9|-|-
CASSLPSGAYEQYF
TGTGCCAGCAGCTTGCCGTCGGGAGCCTACGAGCAGTACTTC
>TRBJ1-5|TRBV19|many|TRBD1
CASSKRTGLNSNQPQHF
TGTGCCAGTAGTAAGCGGACAGGGCTTAATAGCAATCAGCCCCAGCATTTT
>TRBJ2-7|TRBV27|few|-
CASSWAYYEQYF
TGTGCCAGCAGTTGGGCCTACTACGAGCAGTACTTC
>TRBJ2-1|TRBV19|-|-
CASSPITGVEQFF
TGTGCCAGTAGTCCTATAACAGGTGTTGAGCAGTTCTTC
>TRBJ2-3|TRBV27|few|-
CASSLTTLSSDTQYF
TGTGCCAGCAGTCTGACGACATTAAGCTCAGATACGCAGTATTTT
>TRBJ2-3|TRBV19|-|TRBD1
CATRGQGAPTDTQYF
TGTGCCACTCGGGGACAGGGTGCTCCCACAGATACGCAGTATTTT
>TRBJ2-1|TRBV12-5|-|-
CASGLGDSGNYNEQFF
TGTGCTAGTGGTTTGGGGGATAGCGGCAATTACAATGAGCAGTTCTTC
>TRBJ1-1|TRBV30|few|TRBD1
CAWSGTGKSRTEAFF
TGTGCCTGGAGTGGGACAGGGAAGAGTCGCACTGAAGCTTTCTTT
>TRBJ2-1|TRBV11-2|few|-
CASSFQAPSSYNEQFF
TGTGCCAGCAGCTTTCAAGCGCCCAGCTCCTACAATGAGCAGTTCTTC